This T cell receptor beta chain was captured in a study of CD8 T cells in ankylosing spondylitis. Study-wide findings and caveats: Earlier studies detected some motif variants in reactive arthritis synovial fluid and blood. For ankylosing spondylitis blood, a TCR beta motif of about 8 highly homologous variants appeared characteristic. Clones linked to disease were reported to show significant enrichment in matched ankylosing spondylitis synovial fluid. Relatively scarce in peripheral blood, disease-linked clones were CD8+.

This clonotype was seen a few times. Its antigen is not known. Looked up from germline, CDR1 is LGHNA and CDR2 is YNFKEQ. Trimming removed 0 bases from V and 0 bases from J, with 9 bases in between. CDR3 length equals 17 residues. Generation of TCR beta libraries employed quantitative 5'-RACE incorporating molecular barcodes. TCRdb processed the 5' RACE reads anew with MiXCR; each CDR3 protein has one entry. This table holds approximately 440,000 distinct CDR3 sequences, 15% to 20% found once. Sequenced material: blood, either unsorted or a sorted T cell fraction (not recorded which). The chain links TRBV4-2 to TRBJ2-6; D uncertain. The receptor's source is a male donor with ankylosing spondylitis. This CDR3 reads CASSQDRPSSGANVLTF. In DNA form, the CDR3 reads TGTGCCAGCAGCCAAGACAGGCCCAGCTCTGGGGCCAACGTCCTGACTTTC.